Within the sample, the clone carrying this T cell receptor (beta chain) is medium-sized (0.01 to 0.1%). Its antigen is as yet unknown. The source of the sample is a study of T-cell memory formation after mild COVID-19. Germline V CDR1 and CDR2: LGHNA, YNFKEQ. CDR3 length: 16 amino acids. The V gene lost 0 bases and the J gene lost 6 bases, with 15 bases spanning the gap. Study-wide results and limits: The study detected some responding clones in pre-infection memory, suggesting cross-reactive memory joined. There was no confirmation that second-wave clones peaking on day 37 were SARS-CoV-2 specific. Contracting CD4+ clones were located mainly in CM and EM, and CD8+ clones in EMRA.

TCRdb used MiXCR to reprocess the 5' RACE reads, holding one entry per CDR3 protein. The repertoire holds roughly 29,000 distinct CDR3 sequences, roughly 12% seen once, with 12% to 15% in the top ten. The chain couples TRBV4-2 to TRBJ2-4; D might be TRBD1 (7 bases). This sequence originates from an adult woman who had mild COVID-19 (a few samples of this study predate the infection). Cell type and time point are not known. Material: PBMCs or a T cell subset sorted from them (not recorded which). The CDR3 region is CASSQETGRIGNIQYF. CDR3 DNA sequence: TGTGCCAGCAGCCAAGAGACAGGGAGGATTGGAAACATTCAGTACTTC.